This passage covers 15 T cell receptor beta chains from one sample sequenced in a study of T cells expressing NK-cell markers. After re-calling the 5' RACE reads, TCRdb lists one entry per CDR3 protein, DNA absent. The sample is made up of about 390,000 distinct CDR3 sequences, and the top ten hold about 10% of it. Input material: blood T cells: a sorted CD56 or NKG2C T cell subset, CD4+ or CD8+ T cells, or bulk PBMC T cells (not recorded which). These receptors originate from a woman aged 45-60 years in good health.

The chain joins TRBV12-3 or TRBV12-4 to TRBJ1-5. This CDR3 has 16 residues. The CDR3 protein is CASSLHDWDPNQPQHF.

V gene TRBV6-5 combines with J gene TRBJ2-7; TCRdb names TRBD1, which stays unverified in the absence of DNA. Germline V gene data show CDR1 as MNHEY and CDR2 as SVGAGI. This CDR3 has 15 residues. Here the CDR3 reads CASSYSQGSPYEQYF.

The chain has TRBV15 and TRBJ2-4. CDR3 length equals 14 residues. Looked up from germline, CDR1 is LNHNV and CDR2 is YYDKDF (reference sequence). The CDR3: CATRPGAAKNIQYF.

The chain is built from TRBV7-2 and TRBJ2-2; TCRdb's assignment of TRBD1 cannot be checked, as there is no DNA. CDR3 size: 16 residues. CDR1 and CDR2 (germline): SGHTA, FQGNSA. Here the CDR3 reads CASSLVGTGGTGELFF.

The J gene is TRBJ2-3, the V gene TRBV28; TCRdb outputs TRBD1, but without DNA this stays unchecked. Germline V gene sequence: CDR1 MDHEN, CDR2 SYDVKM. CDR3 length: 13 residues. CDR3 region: CASNRQGGGTQYF.

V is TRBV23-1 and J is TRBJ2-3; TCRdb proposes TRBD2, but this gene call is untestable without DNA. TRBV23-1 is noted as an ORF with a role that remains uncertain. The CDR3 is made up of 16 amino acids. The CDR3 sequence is CASSQSGLAGGSTQYF.

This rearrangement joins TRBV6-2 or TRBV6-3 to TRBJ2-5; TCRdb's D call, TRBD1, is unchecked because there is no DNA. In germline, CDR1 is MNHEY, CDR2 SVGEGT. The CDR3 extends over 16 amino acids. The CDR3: CASSYRAGARGETQYF.

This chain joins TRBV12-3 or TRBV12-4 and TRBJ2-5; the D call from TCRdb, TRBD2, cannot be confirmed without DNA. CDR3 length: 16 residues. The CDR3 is CASRRTSGRARETQYF.

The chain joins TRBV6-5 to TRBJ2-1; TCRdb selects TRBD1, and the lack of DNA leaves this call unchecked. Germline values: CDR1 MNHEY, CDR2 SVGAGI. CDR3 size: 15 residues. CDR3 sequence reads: CASSPTDRVDNEQFF.

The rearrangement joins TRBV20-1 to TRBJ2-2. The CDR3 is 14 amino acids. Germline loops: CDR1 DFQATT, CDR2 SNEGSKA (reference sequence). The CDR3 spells CSARPPKQGGELFF.

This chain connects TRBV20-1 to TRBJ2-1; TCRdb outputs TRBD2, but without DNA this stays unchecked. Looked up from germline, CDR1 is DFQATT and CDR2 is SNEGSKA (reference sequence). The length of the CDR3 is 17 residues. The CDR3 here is CSARDLSGTSGSYEQFF.

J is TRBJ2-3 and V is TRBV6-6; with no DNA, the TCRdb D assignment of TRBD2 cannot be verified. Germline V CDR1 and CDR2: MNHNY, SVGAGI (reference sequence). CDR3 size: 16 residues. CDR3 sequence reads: CASSYNSGGGADTQYF.

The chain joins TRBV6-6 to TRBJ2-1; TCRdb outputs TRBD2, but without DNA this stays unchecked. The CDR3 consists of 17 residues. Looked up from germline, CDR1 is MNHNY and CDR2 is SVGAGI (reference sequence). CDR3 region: CASGTSGFGEGNDEQFF.

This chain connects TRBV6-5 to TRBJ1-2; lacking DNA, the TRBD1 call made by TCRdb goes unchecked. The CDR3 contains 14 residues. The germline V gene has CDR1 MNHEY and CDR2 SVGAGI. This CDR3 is CASSFQDRDYGYTF.

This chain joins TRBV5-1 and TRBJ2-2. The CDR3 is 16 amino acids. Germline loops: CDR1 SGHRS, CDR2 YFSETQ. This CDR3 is CASSLLLLANTGELFF.